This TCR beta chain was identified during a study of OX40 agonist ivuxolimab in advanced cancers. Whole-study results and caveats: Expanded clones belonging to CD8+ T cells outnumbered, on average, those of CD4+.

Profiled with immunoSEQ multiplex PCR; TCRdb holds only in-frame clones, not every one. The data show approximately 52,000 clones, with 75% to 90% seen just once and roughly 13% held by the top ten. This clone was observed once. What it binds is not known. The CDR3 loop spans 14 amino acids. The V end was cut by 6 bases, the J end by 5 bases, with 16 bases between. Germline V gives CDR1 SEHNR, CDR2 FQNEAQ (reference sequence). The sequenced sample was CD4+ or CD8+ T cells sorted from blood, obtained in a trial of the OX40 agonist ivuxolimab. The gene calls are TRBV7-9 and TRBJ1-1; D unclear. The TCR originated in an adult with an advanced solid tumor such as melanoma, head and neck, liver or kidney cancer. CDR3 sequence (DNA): TGTGCCAGCAGACCTTCCGGGGAGAAGACTGAAGCTTTCTTT. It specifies CASRPSGEKTEAFF.